The 19 T cell receptor beta chains given below trace back to one sample, sequenced in a study of PD-1 blockade in classical Hodgkin lymphoma. Every one of the patients relapsed after autologous stem cell transplantation (brentuximab vedotin exposure was variable). The protocol was immunoSEQ multiplex PCR, while the TCRdb copy is restricted to in-frame clones and leaves out a portion. The sample contains 40,000 to 50,000 clones, about 74% of which appear only once. The sequencing used peripheral blood mononuclear cells (PBMCs), collected at baseline. All receptors derive from a human donor with classical Hodgkin lymphoma.

The chain couples TRBV6-6 to TRBJ1-2; D is ambiguous. This CDR3 spans 13 amino acids. Trimming stripped 6 bases from V and 3 bases from J, with 11 bases between. The germline V gene has CDR1 MNHNY and CDR2 SVGAGI (reference sequence). DNA of the CDR3: TGTGCCAGCAGGCCCCTTTTTTACTATGGCTACACCTTC. It encodes CASRPLFYYGYTF.

This chain links TRBV27 with TRBJ2-1; tentative D call: TRBD2 (6 bases). This CDR3 spans 14 amino acids. In germline, CDR1 is MNHEY, CDR2 SMNVEV (reference sequence). Trimming left V 0 bases short and J 3 bases short, with 6 bases between. Written as DNA, the CDR3 is TGTGCCAGCAGTTTATCGACTAGCTACAATGAGCAGTTCTTC. Translated: CASSLSTSYNEQFF.

As regards this clone: This specimen includes other DNA sequences encoding the same CDR3. The chain has TRBV19 and TRBJ1-4; 7 nucleotides line up with TRBD1. The CDR3 runs 15 residues. V trimming: 4 bases; J trimming: 0 bases; junction bases outside the gene matches: 2. CDR1 is LNHDA and CDR2 is SQIVND in the germline V gene (reference sequence). The CDR3 reads CASSTGTATNEKLFF. The DNA for the CDR3 is TGTGCCAGTAGTACTGGGACAGCAACTAATGAAAAACTGTTTTTT.

This clone was seen only a few times. J is TRBJ1-2 and V is TRBV28; TRBD1 aligns across 7 bases. V dropped 6 bases and J dropped 3; count of bases not matched to a gene: 10. The CDR3 is 15 residues long. Germline CDR1 is MDHEN and CDR2 is SYDVKM. The CDR3: CASSLSGRGDYGYTF. The DNA of the CDR3 is TGTGCCAGCAGCCTCTCGGGCAGGGGGGACTATGGCTACACCTTC.

The rearrangement joins TRBV27 to TRBJ2-3, with D possibly TRBD2 on 6 matching bases. The V and J ends lost 5 bases and 5 bases respectively, with 14 bases between them. Germline V gene sequence: CDR1 MNHEY, CDR2 SMNVEV (reference sequence). The CDR3 consists of 14 residues. In DNA form, the CDR3 reads TGTGCCAGCAGTCAAACCCAGGGAGGAGATACGCAGTATTTT. Residues: CASSQTQGGDTQYF.

Comment on this clone: One junction end disagrees with the germline gene, perhaps due to a read error. V is TRBV28 and J is TRBJ2-7; D gene uncertain. This CDR3 contains 12 residues. Germline V gene data show CDR1 as MDHEN and CDR2 as SYDVKM. Written as DNA, the CDR3 is TGTGCCAGCAGCTTCCTTCTTGGCGAGCAGTGCTTC. Translated, it gives CASSFLLGEQCF.

The chain recombines TRBV10-1 with TRBJ2-1; the match to TRBD2 covers 8 bases. The junction had 12 bases not matched to a gene; V was cut back by 2 bases and J by 15 bases. The germline gives CDR1 WNHNN, CDR2 SYGVQD (reference sequence). The CDR3 has 14 residues. The CDR3 sequence is CASSENVEGTSRFF. In nucleotides, the CDR3 is TGCGCCAGCAGTGAGAACGTGGAGGGGACTAGTCGGTTCTTC.

This rearrangement joins TRBV15 to TRBJ1-5; D is uncertain. CDR1 and CDR2 from the germline V gene are LNHNV and YYDKDF (reference sequence). V was shortened by 5 bases and J by 5 bases, with 7 bases between the two germline ends. There are 12 residues in the CDR3. CDR3 bases: TGTGCCACCAGCTTCCCTTATCAGCCCCAGCATTTT. The encoded protein is CATSFPYQPQHF.

The gene calls are TRBV7-1 and TRBJ2-1; 7 nucleotides agree with TRBD2. TRBV7-1 is an open reading frame whose function is uncertain. Trimming at V came to 4 bases and at J to 2 bases, leaving 5 bases not matched to a gene. This CDR3 spans 15 amino acids. CDR3 DNA: TGTGCCAGCAGCTTTGCGGGAGAAACCTACAATGAGCAGTTCTTC. It codes for CASSFAGETYNEQFF.

CDR3 sequence reads: CASSYGVYSGNTIYF. The CDR3 nucleotides are TGTGCCAGCAGTTACGGCGTGTACTCTGGAAACACCATATATTTT. The V call is TRBV2, the J call TRBJ1-3; D gene ambiguous. The length of the CDR3 is 15 residues. Germline values: CDR1 SNHLY, CDR2 FYNNEI. Trimming cost V 5 bases and J 0 bases, with 11 bases left between them.

The V call is TRBV19, the J call TRBJ2-2; TRBD1 matches 8 bases. The CDR3 has 16 residues. V lost 3 bases to trimming and J lost 6 bases; unmatched junction nucleotides: 9. CDR1 and CDR2 from the germline V gene are LNHDA and SQIVND (reference sequence). The CDR3 sequence: CASSIRQGAVAGELFF. The CDR3 DNA follows: TGTGCCAGTAGTATTAGGCAGGGGGCTGTCGCCGGGGAGCTGTTTTTT.

J is TRBJ1-1 and V is TRBV18; maybe TRBD1 (6 bases). V lost 3 bases, J lost 7 bases, and 12 bases lay in between. Germline V gene data show CDR1 as KGHSH and CDR2 as LQKENI. This CDR3 has 13 amino acids. The CDR3 loop is CASSPQGTSEAFF. The DNA for the CDR3 is TGTGCCAGCTCACCGCAGGGGACTAGTGAAGCTTTCTTT. Looking up the rest from reference TRBV18 and TRBJ1-1 gives the full variable domain: NAGVMQNPRHLVRRRGQEARLRCSPMKGHSHVYWYRQLPEEGLKFMVYLQKENIIDESGMPKERFSAEFPKEGPSILRIQQVVRGDSAAYFCASSPQGTSEAFFGQGTRLTVV.

The chain recombines TRBV6-4 with TRBJ1-1; possible D gene TRBD1, 5 bases. Germline V CDR1 and CDR2: MRHNA, SNTAGT. The CDR3 is 13 amino acids. Trimming removed 2 bases from V and 3 bases from J, with 7 bases in between. The CDR3, as DNA: TGTGCCAGCAGTGACGCCAGGGACACTGAAGCTTTCTTT. Protein sequence: CASSDARDTEAFF.

The chain employs TRBV9 and TRBJ1-5, with 8 nucleotides matching TRBD1. This CDR3 is built from 13 residues. From germline, CDR1 is SGDLS and CDR2 YYNGEE. V shed 3 bases, J shed 5 bases, and the junction held 1 base outside the gene matches. The CDR3 nucleotides read TGTGCCAGCAGCGACAGGGGGGATCAGCCCCAGCATTTT. Translated, it gives CASSDRGDQPQHF.

V gene TRBV11-2 combines with J gene TRBJ1-5; D perhaps matches TRBD1 (5 bases). Trimming removed 1 base from V and 11 bases from J, with 15 bases in between. This CDR3 has 14 residues. Germline CDR1 SGHAT, CDR2 FQNNGV. Written as DNA, the CDR3 is TGTGCCAGCAGCTTAGTCCCTGTTGGAGGGGCCCAGCATTTT. Translation: CASSLVPVGGAQHF.

The chain combines TRBV19 with TRBJ2-5; 8 bases map to TRBD2. Germline CDR1 reads LNHDA; CDR2 reads SQIVND (reference sequence). The V gene end was trimmed by 4 bases and the J gene end by 5 bases; junction bases not matched to a gene: 6. This CDR3 has 14 residues. The CDR3 reads CASSTRGGRETQYF. DNA for the CDR3: TGTGCCAGTAGTACCCGGGGGGGTAGGGAGACCCAGTACTTC.

The chain recombines TRBV2 with TRBJ2-2; D might be TRBD2 (5 bases). The CDR3 sequence is 14 residues long. Per the germline V gene, CDR1 is SNHLY and CDR2 is FYNNEI. The V end lost 7 bases, the J end lost 6 bases, and 15 bases lay between the germline ends. The CDR3 sequence is CASTPASGSGELFF. Here the CDR3 DNA reads TGTGCCAGCACCCCGGCTTCGGGATCCGGGGAGCTGTTTTTT. Filled out from reference TRBV2 and TRBJ2-2, the complete variable domain reads EPEVTQTPSHQVTQMGQEVILRCVPISNHLYFYWYRQILGQKVEFLVSFYNNEISEKSEIFDDQFSVERPDGSNFTLKIRSTKLEDSAMYFCASTPASGSGELFFGEGSRLTVL.

V usage is TRBV9 and J usage is TRBJ2-1, with TRBD2 as a possible D gene (6 bases). This CDR3 comprises 17 residues. V gave up 0 bases and J gave up 0 bases, with 13 bases separating them. The germline CDR1 and CDR2 sequences are SGDLS and YYNGEE. CDR3 nucleotide sequence: TGTGCCAGCAGCGTAGGGGTTAGCGGCAGCTCCTACAATGAGCAGTTCTTC. Amino acids: CASSVGVSGSSYNEQFF.

This chain uses TRBV6-5 with TRBJ1-1; D is uncertain. V dropped 2 bases and J dropped 1 base, with 8 bases sitting between them. In germline, CDR1 is MNHEY, CDR2 SVGAGI. This CDR3 region has 14 residues. CDR3: CASSYQVANTEAFF. CDR3 coding DNA: TGTGCCAGCAGTTACCAGGTGGCGAACACTGAAGCTTTCTTT.